These 8 T cell receptor beta chains came from one sample sequenced in a study of molecular identifiers for immune sequencing clone quantification. In TCRdb, the PCR reads were re-called with MiXCR into one record per CDR3 protein. Of about 630,000 distinct CDR3 sequences in the sample, 25% are singletons; the top ten hold about 0.84%. Sequencing was done on a sample of naive CD8+ T cells from blood, with Jurkat cell RNA spiked in. Documented subset: FACS-sorted CD8+CD4-CCR7+CD45RA+ naive T cells. Receptor source: a human donor in good health. Some libraries in this study had Jurkat cell RNA spiked in.

A note on this clonotype: A much larger clone differs from this one at a single base, so this may be a read error. The chain has TRBV6-1 and TRBJ1-1, with a weak D call TRBD1 (6 bases). The germline V gene has CDR1 MNHNS and CDR2 SASEGT. The CDR3 spans 16 residues. CDR3 nucleotides: TGTGCCAGCAGTGAAGCGGGGGCAGGGTTCGGGGCTGAAGCTCTCTTT. Protein product: CASSEAGAGFGAEALF.

This sequence joins TRBV5-3 and TRBJ2-7, with 15 bases matching TRBD2. TRBV5-3 is labeled an ORF, and its function is uncertain. Unmatched junction bases numbered 10, after V lost 8 bases and J lost 1 base. This CDR3 region has 17 residues. CDR3 DNA sequence: TGTGCCAGCAGCCCTTGGACTAGCGGGGGGGGATCCTACGAGCAGTACTTC. Its protein is CASSPWTSGGGSYEQYF.

This clonotype has only a few counts. The V and J genes are TRBV12-3 or TRBV12-4 and TRBJ1-2, with D hard to call. V lost 2 bases, J lost 2 bases, and 9 bases lay in between. The CDR3 is 14 amino acids. In nucleotides, the CDR3 is TGTGCCAGCAGTTTAATTCCAGGAAACTATGGCTACACCTTC. This translates into CASSLIPGNYGYTF.

In its sample, this clonotype was seen a few times. The chain uses TRBV13 and TRBJ2-1; D is uncertain. Germline CDR1 PRHDT, CDR2 FYEKMQ (reference sequence). V gave up 0 bases and J gave up 15 bases, with 9 bases separating them. This CDR3 is 11 amino acids long. In DNA, the CDR3 is TGTGCCAGCAGCTTAGGCCTTTTTCGGTTCTTC. Its protein is CASSLGLFRFF. Full variable domain (missing parts from reference TRBV13 and TRBJ2-1): AAGVIQSPRHLIKEKRETATLKCYPIPRHDTVYWYQQGPGQDPQFLISFYEKMQSDKGSIPDRFSAQQFSDYHSELNMSSLELGDSALYFCASSLGLFRFFGPGTRLTVL.

This clonotype was detected only a few times. The V call is TRBV11-2, the J call TRBJ2-3; 11 bases line up with TRBD2. With V trimmed by 1 base and J by 5 bases, 14 bases remained unmatched. The CDR3 extends over 19 amino acids. CDR1 and CDR2 (germline): SGHAT, FQNNGV. The CDR3: CASSLASPGLAGRLDTQYF. CDR3 sequence (DNA): TGTGCCAGCAGCTTAGCCTCGCCCGGACTAGCGGGCAGGTTAGATACGCAGTATTTT.

A few counts support this clonotype. The chain carries TRBV14 and TRBJ2-7; 10 bases are shared with TRBD2. Per the germline V gene, CDR1 is SGHDN and CDR2 is FVKESK. Unmatched junction bases numbered 8, after V lost 4 bases and J lost 5 bases. The CDR3 runs 15 residues. The CDR3 loop is CASSLTWGLANEQYF. The CDR3 coding sequence is TGTGCCAGCAGCCTCACATGGGGACTAGCGAACGAGCAGTACTTC.

Concerning this clonotype: At one of its ends the junction is not consistent with the germline gene, which may arise from a read error. DNA for the CDR3: TGCGCCAGCAGCCAAGACAGGTCCCTCGGAGGCACTGGAGCTTTCTTT. Its translation: CASSQDRSLGGTGAFF. This chain links TRBV4-3 with TRBJ1-1; the D is unclear. Looked up from germline, CDR1 is LGHNA and CDR2 is YSLEER. The CDR3 loop spans 16 amino acids.

This clonotype has at least ten counts. V and J are TRBV5-5 and TRBJ1-5; D remains unclear. This CDR3 has 15 amino acids. The V end lost 1 base, the J end lost 4 bases, and 12 bases lay between the germline ends. CDR1 is SGHKS and CDR2 is YYEKEE in the germline V gene (reference sequence). The CDR3 spells CASSLLGSGNQPQHF. Here the CDR3 DNA reads TGTGCCAGCAGCTTGTTAGGGTCGGGAAATCAGCCCCAGCATTTT.